The 26 T cell receptor beta chains reported below all come from one sample, sequenced in a study of blood T cell repertoires in COVID-19. Produced via immunoSEQ multiplex PCR; TCRdb's table is partial and in-frame only. The repertoire holds about 220,000 clones, with 65% to 90% as singletons. The source material was peripheral blood. The receptors derive from a man aged 50-59 years with active or convalescent COVID-19.

This rearrangement joins TRBV2 to TRBJ2-2, with D maybe TRBD2 (6 bases). There are 14 residues in the CDR3. Trimming took 4 bases from V and 4 from J, leaving 10 bases between them. Germline V gene data show CDR1 as SNHLY and CDR2 as FYNNEI. Written as DNA, the CDR3 is TGTGCCAGCAGTGTATTGGGGGGCACCGGGGAGCTGTTTTTT. Translating it yields CASSVLGGTGELFF.

This chain joins TRBV7-2 and TRBJ2-7; D possibly corresponds to TRBD2 (5 bases). The CDR3 sequence is 15 residues long. Germline V CDR1 and CDR2: SGHTA, FQGNSA. Trimming took 3 bases from V and 2 from J, leaving 14 bases between them. This CDR3 is CASSLALASPYEQYF. CDR3 nucleotide sequence: TGTGCCAGCAGCTTGGCTCTAGCTTCCCCCTACGAGCAGTACTTC. The full variable domain, completed using reference TRBV7-2 and TRBJ2-7, is GAGVSQSPSNKVTEKGKDVELRCDPISGHTALYWYRQSLGQGLEFLIYFQGNSAPDKSGLPSDRFSAERTGGSVSTLTIQRTQQEDSAVYLCASSLALASPYEQYFGPGTRLTVT.

Comments on this clone: Other DNA sequences of this sample code for an identical CDR3. V and J are TRBV5-1 and TRBJ1-1; 8 bases are shared with TRBD1. Germline V lookup: CDR1 SGHRS, CDR2 YFSETQ. V was pared by 0 bases and J by 4 bases, with 2 bases of the junction left unmatched. The CDR3 extends over 14 amino acids. In nucleotides, the CDR3 is TGCGCCAGCAGCTTGGGACAGGGGAGCACTGAAGCTTTCTTT. Protein sequence: CASSLGQGSTEAFF.

This chain connects TRBV7-2 to TRBJ2-7, with D maybe TRBD2 (6 bases). The germline V gene has CDR1 SGHTA and CDR2 FQGNSA. The CDR3 is 15 amino acids. Trimming shortened V by 5 bases and J by 0 bases, and 14 bases separated the two germline ends. CDR3 DNA sequence: TGTGCCAGCAGCCCAGTGGGCGGGAACTCCTACGAGCAGTACTTC. This translates into CASSPVGGNSYEQYF.

The chain carries TRBV7-2 and TRBJ2-7; TRBD2 is a possible D gene (6 bases). CDR3 size: 14 residues. CDR1 is SGHTA and CDR2 is FQGNSA in the germline V gene. The V gene lost 3 bases and the J gene lost 7 bases, with 16 bases spanning the gap. CDR3 nucleotide sequence: TGTGCCAGCAGCTTCACTAGCATGAACGGGGAGCAGTACTTC. Protein: CASSFTSMNGEQYF.

The chain employs TRBV3-1 (or the pseudogene TRBV3-2) and TRBJ2-7, with 12 bases that match TRBD1. Germline trimming cut 4 bases from V and 6 bases from J; bases unmatched to any gene: 4. This CDR3 spans 14 amino acids. The germline V gene has CDR1 LGHDT and CDR2 YNNKEL (reference sequence). CDR3 sequence reads: CASSPGQGAGEQYV. DNA of the CDR3: TGTGCCAGCAGCCCGGGACAGGGGGCCGGCGAGCAGTACGTC.

This chain uses TRBV6-6 with TRBJ2-1; 13 positions match TRBD2. CDR3 size: 20 residues. V lost 5 bases, J lost 0 bases, and 13 bases stayed unmatched. Looked up from germline, CDR1 is MNHNY and CDR2 is SVGAGI (reference sequence). CDR3 DNA: TGTGCCAGCAGTCCTAACAGGGGGGGACTAGCGGGGAGCTCCTACAATGAGCAGTTCTTC. Its translation: CASSPNRGGLAGSSYNEQFF.

This chain connects TRBV28 to TRBJ2-5; maybe TRBD2 (6 bases). V lost 5 bases, J lost 9 bases, and 16 bases lay in between. The CDR3 totals 13 residues. CDR1 is MDHEN and CDR2 is SYDVKM in the germline V gene. The CDR3 DNA follows: TGTGCCAGCAGTCCCCCCGAAAGCGGGTCCCAGTACTTC. Translating it yields CASSPPESGSQYF.

This chain links TRBV6-2 or TRBV6-3 with TRBJ1-2; perhaps TRBD1 as D (5 bases). The CDR3 is made up of 15 amino acids. Deletions cut 5 bases from V and 4 bases from J, with 17 bases between. Germline V gene data show CDR1 as MNHEY and CDR2 as SVGEGT. The CDR3 protein is CASSPWTPGGYGYTF. CDR3 nucleotide sequence: TGTGCCAGCAGTCCCTGGACACCGGGGGGCTATGGCTACACCTTC.

This rearrangement joins TRBV3-1 (or the pseudogene TRBV3-2) to TRBJ2-1; the match to TRBD2 covers 10 bases. This CDR3 contains 15 residues. After removal of 1 base from V and 9 bases from J, the junction contained 6 bases not matched to a gene. The germline V gene has CDR1 LGHDT and CDR2 YNNKEL (reference sequence). As DNA, the CDR3 is TGTGCCAGCAGCCAAGGGCCAGCGGGGGGGTCTGAGCAGTTCTTC. Amino acid sequence: CASSQGPAGGSEQFF.

This clone was recorded only once. J is TRBJ1-2 and V is TRBV5-8, with D possibly being TRBD1 (6 bases). CDR3 size: 13 residues. Germline V gene lookup returns CDR1 SGHTS and CDR2 YDEGEE. The V end lost 0 bases, the J end lost 7 bases, and 10 bases lay between the germline ends. As DNA, the CDR3 is TGTGCCAGCAGCTTGGAGGGGGTCTCTGGCTACACCTTC. Its translation is CASSLEGVSGYTF.

The V and J genes are TRBV29-1 and TRBJ2-7; TRBD1 matches at 11 bases. The germline V gene encodes CDR1 SQVTM and CDR2 ANQGSEA. The length of the CDR3 is 12 residues. V shed 7 bases, J shed 5 bases, and the junction held 4 bases outside the gene matches. The CDR3 region has the DNA TGCAGCGGATCGGGACAGGGGGACGAGCAGTACTTC. Translated, it gives CSGSGQGDEQYF.

This clone appeared once. The rearrangement joins TRBV3-1 (or the pseudogene TRBV3-2) to TRBJ1-2; 7 positions agree with TRBD1. The CDR3 loop spans 17 amino acids. V was clipped by 2 bases and J by 3 bases; unmatched bases: 12. The germline gives CDR1 LGHDT, CDR2 YNNKEL (reference sequence). In nucleotides, the CDR3 is TGTGCCAGCAGCCAAACACCCCGACAGGGTTCGCACTATGGCTACACCTTC. Protein sequence: CASSQTPRQGSHYGYTF.

The gene calls are TRBV19 and TRBJ1-1, with a possible D match to TRBD1 (5 bases). Germline-derived CDR1 and CDR2 are LNHDA and SQIVND (reference sequence). Trimming took off 2 bases at V and 1 base at J, with 14 bases between the two ends. The CDR3 extends over 16 amino acids. CDR3 sequence reads: CASSIYGRGQNTEAFF. The CDR3 DNA reads as TGTGCCAGTAGTATATATGGGCGGGGCCAGAACACTGAAGCTTTCTTT.

The chain employs TRBV5-6 and TRBJ2-7; 10 nucleotides agree with TRBD2. CDR1 is SGHDT, CDR2 YYEEEE, per germline. The trim removed 4 bases at V and 0 bases at J, leaving 4 bases unmatched. The CDR3 covers 15 residues. CDR3: CASSPVAGGSYEQYF. The CDR3 nucleotides are TGTGCCAGCAGCCCCGTAGCGGGAGGCTCCTACGAGCAGTACTTC.

The chain joins TRBV19 to TRBJ1-3, with D possibly being TRBD1 (6 bases). This CDR3 contains 14 residues. Looked up from germline, CDR1 is LNHDA and CDR2 is SQIVND (reference sequence). Trimming left V 5 bases short and J 0 bases short, with 8 bases between. In nucleotides, the CDR3 is TGTGCCAGTAGTGGACAGATCTCTGGAAACACCATATATTTT. This codes for CASSGQISGNTIYF. Together with reference TRBV19 and TRBJ1-3, the CDR3 gives the full variable domain: DGGITQSPKYLFRKEGQNVTLSCEQNLNHDAMYWYRQDPGQGLRLIYYSQIVNDFQKGDIAEGYSVSREKKESFPLTVTSAQKNPTAFYLCASSGQISGNTIYFGEGSWLTVV.

This clone was found a few times. The chain carries TRBV7-2 and TRBJ1-5; possibly TRBD1 for D (6 bases). The CDR3 has 14 residues. The germline CDR1 and CDR2 sequences are SGHTA and FQGNSA. V was trimmed by 3 bases and J by 4 bases, leaving 10 bases between them. CDR3 residues: CASSLYRVNQPQHF. CDR3 DNA sequence: TGTGCCAGCAGCTTGTACAGGGTTAATCAGCCCCAGCATTTT.

This clone was counted between two and nine times. The chain links TRBV7-2 to TRBJ1-5, with D perhaps TRBD1 (5 bases). Looked up from germline, CDR1 is SGHTA and CDR2 is FQGNSA. The ends were cut back, 5 bases at V and 7 bases at J, with 12 bases in the middle. This CDR3 has 13 amino acids. The CDR3 spells CASSLLPGQPQHF. The DNA for the CDR3 is TGTGCCAGCAGCCTCCTACCAGGGCAGCCCCAGCATTTT.

The chain links TRBV5-5 to TRBJ1-1; D not resolved. The CDR3 length is 13 residues. From germline, CDR1 is SGHKS and CDR2 YYEKEE (reference sequence). V was cut by 0 bases and J by 6 bases, with 9 bases left in between. The CDR3 protein is CASSLVGSPEAFF. In DNA form, the CDR3 reads TGTGCCAGCAGCTTGGTAGGGAGTCCTGAAGCTTTCTTT.

The chain employs TRBV6-1 and TRBJ1-2, with D perhaps TRBD1 (5 bases). Trimming removed 1 base from V and 4 bases from J, with 10 bases in between. The V gene's germline CDR1 is MNHNS and CDR2 SASEGT. The length of the CDR3 is 14 residues. The CDR3 DNA reads TGTGCCAGCAGTGAAGACTGGACATTCTATGGCTACACCTTC. It specifies CASSEDWTFYGYTF.

CDR3: CASSLARIAGFQDTQYF. CDR3 nucleotides: TGTGCCAGCAGCTTAGCGCGGATAGCGGGATTTCAAGATACGCAGTATTTT. The V call is TRBV7-2, the J call TRBJ2-3; 8 bases match TRBD2. The CDR3 is 17 amino acids. The trim removed 0 bases at V and 5 bases at J, leaving 10 bases unmatched. From germline, CDR1 is SGHTA and CDR2 FQGNSA.

The rearrangement uses TRBV5-6 and TRBJ2-7; a possible D gene is TRBD2 (6 bases). Germline lookup yields CDR1 SGHDT and CDR2 YYEEEE. The V and J ends lost 4 bases and 3 bases respectively, with 17 bases between them. The CDR3 sequence is 15 residues long. The CDR3 DNA follows: TGTGCCAGCAGCCCCCGATCTGTGGGGGGCTACGAGCAGTACTTC. Amino acids: CASSPRSVGGYEQYF.

The CDR3 DNA reads as TGTGCCAGCAGCGCTAGCCCCAGCTCCTACGAGCAGTACTTC. Translation: CASSASPSSYEQYF. The chain combines TRBV11-3 with TRBJ2-7, with a possible D match to TRBD2 (5 bases). Trimming took 5 bases from V and 0 from J, leaving 11 bases between them. Germline CDR1 reads SGHNT; CDR2 reads YENEEA. CDR3 length: 14 amino acids.

The V and J genes are TRBV4-3 and TRBJ1-4; no clear D gene. V was shortened by 0 bases and J by 5 bases, with 19 bases between the two germline ends. This CDR3 region has 18 residues. Germline values: CDR1 LGHNA, CDR2 YSLEER. The CDR3 spells CASSQELGTWRSNEKLFF. Written as DNA, the CDR3 is TGCGCCAGCAGCCAAGAATTAGGCACGTGGAGAAGCAATGAAAAACTGTTTTTT.

This sequence joins TRBV5-1 and TRBJ2-6; 10 nucleotides match TRBD1. The length of the CDR3 is 16 residues. V was clipped by 4 bases and J by 2 bases; unmatched bases: 3. Germline V gene data show CDR1 as SGHRS and CDR2 as YFSETQ. The CDR3 loop is CASSRGQGAGANVLTF. The CDR3 DNA reads TGCGCCAGCAGCCGAGGACAGGGGGCTGGGGCCAACGTCCTGACTTTC.

The V gene is TRBV28, the J gene TRBJ2-7; possible D gene TRBD2, 5 bases. CDR3 length equals 13 residues. Germline values: CDR1 MDHEN, CDR2 SYDVKM. Trimming took 6 bases from V and 0 from J, leaving 9 bases between them. Here the CDR3 reads CASRPGSSYEQYV. The CDR3 nucleotides are TGTGCCAGCAGACCGGGGAGCTCCTACGAGCAGTACGTC.